The next 23 T cell receptor delta chains were all read from a single sample in a study of DNA immune sequencing with unique molecular identifiers. All 8 TRDV and 4 TRDJ genes were targeted in 32-plex amplification of genomic DNA. The library had 12-nucleotide UMIs introduced over around 3 barcoding cycles, then a second adapter PCR. TCRdb called clones from the multiplex PCR reads again using CATT. The data contain several hundred delta-chain clones, roughly a third of them seen just once; the ten biggest clones take up over 75%. Sample: gamma-delta T cells from PBMCs. The receptors stem from a human donor in good health.

On this clone: A far larger clone is only one base removed, so a read error is likely. In the same sample, other DNA sequences code for this CDR3. This CDR3 reads CALGELLVLGDSDADKLIF. The CDR3 bases are TGTGCTCTTGGGGAACTCCTAGTACTGGGGGATAGTGACGCCGATAAACTCATATTT. The chain links TRDV1 to TRDJ1, with TRDD3 identical over 11 bases. CDR1 and CDR2 (germline): TSWWSYY, QGS. There are 19 residues in the CDR3.

This clone occurred a few times. Since a far larger clone is one base different, this is likely a read error. The chain recombines TRDV2 with TRDJ1; the D is unclear. The CDR3 is made up of 16 amino acids. Germline V gene lookup returns CDR1 GEAIGNYY and CDR2 EKD. V lost 3 bases to trimming and J lost 0 bases, with 16 bases between them. The CDR3 nucleotides are TGTGCCTGTGACGGCCTGGAGGGCTCATACACCGATAAACTCATCTTT. Amino acids: CACDGLEGSYTDKLIF.

In this sample, this clone is medium-sized. The rearrangement joins TRDV2 to TRDJ1, with 10 bases identical to TRDD3. CDR1 is GEAIGNYY and CDR2 is EKD in the germline V gene. This CDR3 spans 14 amino acids. Trimming cost V 0 bases and J 7 bases; bases outside gene matches: 4. The CDR3 coding sequence is TGTGCCTGTGACACCGTGGGGGATACTGGTAAACTCATCTTT. This encodes CACDTVGDTGKLIF.

Only a few counts were recorded for this clone. Only one base separates this from a far larger clonotype, so it likely reflects a read error. Other DNA sequences in this specimen translate into the identical CDR3. The genes are TRDV1 and TRDJ1; 12 nucleotides match TRDD3. CDR1 and CDR2 (germline): TSWWSYY, QGS. V gave up 5 bases and J gave up 2 bases; unmatched junction bases: 36. This CDR3 comprises 26 residues. In DNA form, the CDR3 reads TGTGCTCTTGGGCATGGAGAGTGCCTTCTTCTGCTAGCTACTGGGGGATACAAATTCTCAACCGATAAACTCATCTTT. Its protein product is CALGHGECLLLLATGGYKFSTDKLIF.

On this clone itself: A far larger clone lies a single base away; this is likely a read error. The same CDR3 is also encoded by other DNA sequences in this sample. This chain connects TRDV1 to TRDJ1; 9 positions agree with TRDD3. The CDR3 covers 23 residues. Germline trimming cut 4 bases from V and 0 bases from J; bases unmatched to any gene: 27. The germline CDR1 and CDR2 sequences are TSWWSYY and QGS. CDR3 loop: CALGGSRGYRGYAGTKYTDKLIF. CDR3 coding DNA: TGTGCTCTTGGGGGGTCGCGGGGCTATCGGGGATACGCTGGGACTAAGTACACCGATAAACTCATCTTT.

Only a few counts were recorded for this clone. A far larger clone is just one base off, so this is likely a read error. The rearrangement uses TRDV1 and TRDJ1, with 12 bases matching TRDD3. The germline V gene has CDR1 TSWWSYY and CDR2 QGS. CDR3 length: 26 residues. Trimming removed 5 bases from V and 1 base from J; junction bases left unmatched: 35. DNA for the CDR3: TGTGCTCTTGGGCATGGAGAGTTCCTTCTTCTGCTAGCTACTGGGGGATACAAATTCTCCACCGATAAACTCATCTTT. This encodes CALGHGEFLLLLATGGYKFSTDKLIF.

Regarding this clone: TCRdb has a much larger clone's protein, which differs at residue 20 from the translation of this DNA, likely because of a read error; what is shown is the protein translated from the DNA. J is TRDJ1 and V is TRDV1, with TRDD3 matching over 9 bases. This CDR3 region has 24 residues. Germline V gene lookup returns CDR1 TSWWSYY and CDR2 QGS. For the CDR3, the DNA is TGTGCTCTTGGGGAACTGTCTAGAGGTCACCCGCTGGGGGATCGAGGAAGGTACACCGTTAAACTCATCTTT. It yields the protein CALGELSRGHPLGDRGRYTVKLIF.

Details on this clone: This likely came from a read error, as a far larger clone is one base away. Within the sample, other DNA sequences also encode this same CDR3. The rearrangement links TRDV1 to TRDJ1; 9 bases agree with TRDD3. Germline lookup yields CDR1 TSWWSYY and CDR2 QGS. Trimming at V came to 4 bases and at J to 0 bases, leaving 27 bases not matched to a gene. This CDR3 contains 23 residues. CDR3 amino acids: CALGGSRGYRGYAGTKYTDKLIF. The DNA for the CDR3 is TGTGCTCTTGGGGGGTCGCGGGGCTATAGGGGATACGCGGGGACTAAGTACACCGATAAACTCATCTTT.

As concerns this clone: With only one base between it and a far larger clone, this is likely a read error. Additional DNA sequences in this sample encode the identical CDR3. The chain employs TRDV1 and TRDJ2; TRDD3 matches at 12 bases. The tail of the sequence fits TRDJ1 better, so the J call may be wrong. From germline, CDR1 is TSWWSYY and CDR2 QGS. The CDR3 is 26 residues long. CDR3 amino acids: CALGHGECLLLLATGGYKFSTDKLIF. The CDR3 region has the DNA TGTGCTCTTGGGCATGGAGAGTGCCTTCTTTTGCTAGCTACTGGGGGATACAAATTCTCCACCGATAAACTCATCTTT.

As concerns this clone: The translation of this DNA and the TCRdb protein of a much larger clone differ at residue 7, probably owing to a read error; the protein shown here is translated from the DNA. V is TRDV1 and J is TRDJ2, with 9 bases that match TRDD3. The J call is in doubt because the DNA end fits TRDJ1 better. This CDR3 is built from 24 residues. The germline gives CDR1 TSWWSYY, CDR2 QGS. CDR3 residues: CALGELPRGHPLGDRGRYTDKLIF. The DNA for the CDR3 is TGTGCTCTTGGGGAACTGCCTAGAGGTCACCCGCTGGGGGATCGAGGAAGGTACACCGATAAACTCATCTTT.

This clone ranks as medium-sized. V and J are TRDV2 and TRDJ1, with TRDD3 matching over 11 bases. V lost 2 bases and J lost 0; bases outside the gene matches: 10. There are 18 residues in the CDR3. Germline V gives CDR1 GEAIGNYY, CDR2 EKD. Here the CDR3 reads CACDSLLGDKRYTDKLIF. CDR3 coding DNA: TGTGCCTGTGACAGCTTACTGGGGGATAAACGATACACCGATAAACTCATCTTT.

Notes on this clone: The protein TCRdb gives is from a much larger clone and does not agree with this DNA's translation at residue 15, likely a read error; the protein shown here comes from the DNA. The chain links TRDV1 to TRDJ1; 8 bases are a match to TRDD3. CDR1 is TSWWSYY, CDR2 QGS, per germline. The CDR3 has 23 residues. The V segment lost 0 bases and the J segment 8 bases; nucleotides outside the gene matches: 32. Here the CDR3 reads CALGELVTPSSGGYTIFCEKLIF. The CDR3 DNA sequence: TGTGCTCTTGGGGAACTAGTCACGCCTTCTTCCGGGGGATATACCATTTTCTGCGAAAAACTCATCTTT.

This clone was seen just once. This likely came from a read error, as a far larger clone is one base away. Other DNA sequences of this sample code for an identical CDR3. The gene calls are TRDV1 and TRDJ1, with TRDD3 matching 9 bases. Germline V gives CDR1 TSWWSYY, CDR2 QGS. This CDR3 region has 23 residues. CDR3 residues: CALGGSRGYRGYAGTKYTDKLIF. The CDR3, as DNA: TGTGCTCTTGGGGGGTCGCGGGGCTATCGGGGATACGCGGGGACTAAGTACACCGATAAACTCATATTT.

This clone was detected only once. The TCRdb protein, from a much larger clone, departs from this DNA's translation at residue 13, likely by read error; the protein shown derives from the DNA. This chain links TRDV3 with TRDJ1, with no clear D. The V gene's germline CDR1 is TVYSNPD and CDR2 GDNSRS (reference sequence). The CDR3 contains 16 residues. The CDR3 nucleotides read TGTGCCTTTTTCGGCTTAGGCGGTGGGCTTGCCGATAATCTCATCTTT. It codes for CAFFGLGGGLADNLIF.

Of note for this clone: Translating this DNA gives a protein that differs at residue 14 from the TCRdb one, which belongs to a much larger clone; a read error is likely, and the protein shown is this translation. The rearrangement joins TRDV1 to TRDJ1; 9 bases agree with TRDD3. Losses at the gene ends were 4 bases for V and 0 bases for J; bases not matched to a gene: 27. The CDR3 spans 23 residues. The germline gives CDR1 TSWWSYY, CDR2 QGS. The CDR3: CALGGSRGYRGYAWTKYTDKLIF. CDR3 DNA: TGTGCTCTTGGGGGGTCGCGGGGCTATCGGGGATACGCGTGGACTAAGTACACCGATAAACTCATCTTT.

On this clone itself: A far larger clone is a single base away, which makes a read error likely. Other DNA sequences in the sample encode the same CDR3. The chain carries TRDV2 and TRDJ1, with D unclear. The CDR3 is 14 residues long. CDR1 GEAIGNYY and CDR2 EKD come from the germline V gene. CDR3 nucleotide sequence: TGTGCCTGTGACACTGTAGAGGTCAGGCGGGAACTCATATTT. It specifies CACDTVEVRRELIF.

Only a few counts were recorded for this clone. TCRdb's listed protein matches a much larger clone and diverges from this DNA's translation at residue 9, likely through a read error; the protein shown comes from the DNA. The chain uses TRDV2 and TRDJ1; 9 nucleotides line up with TRDD3. The J segment lost 0 bases and the V segment lost 7 bases, leaving 11 bases of the junction unmatched. Germline lookup yields CDR1 GEAIGNYY and CDR2 EKD. The CDR3 sequence is 16 residues long. The DNA of the CDR3 is TGTGCCTGGGCCCAAACTGGGGGACTCTACACCGATAAACTCATCTTT. Translation: CAWAQTGGLYTDKLIF.

Concerning this clone itself: A read error is likely here: a far larger clone is one base away. The sample has other DNA sequences that encode this CDR3 too. V usage is TRDV2 and J usage is TRDJ1; 8 bases align to TRDD3. CDR3 length: 20 amino acids. Losses at the gene ends were 1 base for V and 8 bases for J; bases not matched to a gene: 26. Germline CDR1 is GEAIGNYY and CDR2 is EKD. This chain's CDR3 is CACDTLTAGGHGGSNEKLIF. The DNA for the CDR3 is TGTGCCTGTGACACGTTGACTGCTGGGGGACACGGAGGGTCCAACGAAAAACTCATCTTT.

This clone rates as medium-sized (0.01 to 0.1%). The rearrangement links TRDV1 to TRDJ1, with 8 bases fitting TRDD3. The ends lost 0 bases at V and 0 bases at J; junction bases unmatched: 33. CDR1 and CDR2 (germline): TSWWSYY, QGS. The length of the CDR3 is 26 residues. In DNA, the CDR3 is TGTGCTCTTGGGGAACTAAAAGGGATTCCTTCGAATTTCTGGGGGAGAGATTTACTGTACACCGATAAACTCATCTTT. Encoded protein: CALGELKGIPSNFWGRDLLYTDKLIF.

This clone was seen only a few times. This probably arose from a read error, given a far larger clone one base away. The chain is built from TRDV3 and TRDJ1; 9 nucleotides agree with TRDD3. The germline V gene has CDR1 TVYSNPD and CDR2 GDNSRS (reference sequence). The junction had 12 bases not matched to a gene; V was cut back by 1 base and J by 3 bases. This CDR3 comprises 16 residues. CDR3 DNA: TGTGCCTTTATTGCCGGGGGATACAAGGTACCCGATAAACTCATCTTT. Protein product: CAFIAGGYKVPDKLIF.

Concerning this clone: TCRdb shows a much larger clone's protein in place of this DNA's translation, and the two differ at residue 3, likely through a read error; the protein shown is translated from the DNA. V and J are TRDV1 and TRDJ1, with 8 bases identical to TRDD3. CDR1 is TSWWSYY and CDR2 is QGS in the germline V gene. There are 23 residues in the CDR3. CDR3 nucleotide sequence: TGTGCTCATGGGGAACTAGTCACGCCTTCTTCCGGGGGATATCCCATTTTCTGCGAAAAACTCATCTTT. Translation gives CAHGELVTPSSGGYPIFCEKLIF.

This clone was found a few times. This sequence is one base from a far larger clone and is likely a read error. This CDR3 is also generated by other DNA sequences in the sample. The chain is built from TRDV1 and TRDJ1, with 12 positions matching TRDD3. The V gene's germline CDR1 is TSWWSYY and CDR2 QGS. The CDR3 runs to 26 residues. V lost 5 bases to trimming and J lost 1 base; unmatched junction nucleotides: 35. CDR3 nucleotide sequence: TGTGCTCTTGGGCATGGAGAGTGCCTTCTTCTGCTAGCCACTGGGGGATACAAATTCTCCACCGATAAACTCATCTTT. It specifies CALGHGECLLLLATGGYKFSTDKLIF.

The table lists this clone with a few counts. This chain links TRDV2 with TRDJ1, with 11 bases fitting TRDD3. CDR3 length: 20 residues. Germline lookup yields CDR1 GEAIGNYY and CDR2 EKD. J lost 0 bases, V lost 3 bases, and 17 bases had no gene match. The CDR3 DNA reads TGTGCCTGTGACCCAACCACTACTCTGGGGGATACCGGGTACACCGATAAACTCATCTTT. It is translated as CACDPTTTLGDTGYTDKLIF.